The 12 T cell receptor beta chains below all came from one sample that was sequenced in a study of shared clonotypes between healthy human individuals. Method: immunoSEQ multiplex PCR; TCRdb's copy keeps in-frame clones and lacks some. This table holds approximately 2,300,000 clones, 80% to 95% found once. Sequenced: naive CD4+ T cells from PBMCs. Subset reported: CD45RA+ positively selected. The receptors shown here come from a man between 18 and 35 years old in good health. Some clones in this sample may be carry-over from other donors' samples.

This clone showed up just a few times. The DNA of the CDR3 is TGTGCCAGCAAGGTGAAGGGGGCTGAAGCTTTCTTT. This translates into CASKVKGAEAFF. This sequence joins TRBV6-6 and TRBJ1-1; D is perhaps TRBD1 (6 bases). V lost 7 bases and J 6 bases, leaving 12 bases between the germline ends. This CDR3 has 12 amino acids. Germline values: CDR1 MNHNY, CDR2 SVGAGI (reference sequence).

The count of this clone is one. The rearrangement links TRBV7-8 to TRBJ2-3, with D tentatively TRBD1 or TRBD2 (5 bases each). Trimming left V 8 bases short and J 3 bases short, with 15 bases between. CDR3 length: 14 residues. Germline-derived CDR1 and CDR2 are SGHVS and FQNEAQ. The CDR3 spells CASSPGRRTDTQYF. As DNA, the CDR3 is TGTGCCAGCTCTCCGGGACGGAGGACAGATACGCAGTATTTT.

V and J are TRBV18 and TRBJ2-7; D is ambiguous. Germline assignment: CDR1 KGHSH and CDR2 LQKENI. The CDR3 loop spans 14 amino acids. V lost 3 bases to trimming and J lost 0 bases, with 9 bases between them. The CDR3 spells CASSPTRDSYEQYF. The CDR3, as DNA: TGTGCCAGCTCACCTACAAGAGACTCCTACGAGCAGTACTTC.

The chain recombines TRBV10-3 with TRBJ2-5; a possible D gene is TRBD2 (5 bases). Germline values: CDR1 ENHRY, CDR2 SYGVKD. This CDR3 has 17 residues. V lost 0 bases and J lost 0, with 14 bases in between. The CDR3, as DNA: TGTGCCATCAGTGAGTCGTTGACTAACCCGTACCAAGAGACCCAGTACTTC. It codes for CAISESLTNPYQETQYF.

The J gene is TRBJ2-5, the V gene TRBV10-3; 10 bases agree with TRBD2. With V trimmed by 6 bases and J by 2 bases, 12 bases remained unmatched. The CDR3 spans 17 residues. The germline V gene has CDR1 ENHRY and CDR2 SYGVKD. The CDR3 sequence is CAISSSGVAGGQETQYF. CDR3 sequence (DNA): TGTGCCATCAGCAGTAGCGGGGTAGCGGGAGGTCAAGAGACCCAGTACTTC.

This clone has only a few counts. The chain uses TRBV5-1 and TRBJ2-1; tentative D call: TRBD1 (6 bases). V gave up 0 bases and J gave up 2 bases, with 9 bases separating them. Germline V gene sequence: CDR1 SGHRS, CDR2 YFSETQ. The CDR3 spans 15 residues. The CDR3 DNA follows: TGCGCCAGCAGCTTGGCACAGGGAGCCTACAATGAGCAGTTCTTC. It is translated as CASSLAQGAYNEQFF.

The sample holds one count of this clone. V and J are TRBV6-1 and TRBJ1-5; maybe TRBD1 (5 bases). Per germline, CDR1 MNHNS and CDR2 SASEGT. CDR3 length: 14 residues. V gave up 2 bases and J gave up 5 bases, with 10 bases separating them. The CDR3: CASSEKRDHQPQHF. The CDR3 DNA is TGTGCCAGCAGTGAAAAGAGGGACCATCAGCCCCAGCATTTT.

The chain's CDR3 is CASSYLRQGANEKLFF. Here the CDR3 DNA reads TGTGCCAGCAGCTACCTCAGGCAGGGAGCTAATGAAAAACTGTTTTTT. The chain has TRBV14 and TRBJ1-4, with a possible D match to TRBD1 (5 bases). Between the trimmed V and J ends, which lost 5 bases and 3 bases, there was a span of 16 bases. Germline assignment: CDR1 SGHDN and CDR2 FVKESK. This CDR3 contains 16 residues. The full variable domain, rest sourced from reference TRBV14 and TRBJ1-4, is EAGVTQFPSHSVIEKGQTVTLRCDPISGHDNLYWYRRVMGKEIKFLLHFVKESKQDESGMPNNRFLAERTGGTYSTLKVQPAELEDSGVYFCASSYLRQGANEKLFFGSGTQLSVL.

This chain connects TRBV4-1 to TRBJ2-2; 15 bases align to TRBD2. The CDR3 contains 18 residues. Trimming removed 3 bases from V and 11 bases from J; junction bases left unmatched: 13. Germline lookup yields CDR1 MGHRA and CDR2 YSYEKL. Here the CDR3 reads CASSQPHGLAGGARELFF. Written as DNA, the CDR3 is TGCGCCAGCAGCCAGCCCCACGGACTAGCGGGAGGGGCGCGAGAGCTGTTTTTT.

The J gene is TRBJ2-6, the V gene TRBV6-1; D uncertain. V lost 4 bases and J lost 2, with 12 bases in between. Germline V gives CDR1 MNHNS, CDR2 SASEGT. This CDR3 region has 16 residues. This chain's CDR3 is CASSVWGSPGANVLTF. The CDR3 DNA follows: TGTGCCAGCAGTGTTTGGGGAAGTCCTGGGGCCAACGTCCTGACTTTC.

With respect to this clone: Other DNA sequences in this sample translate to the same CDR3. This chain joins TRBV7-9 and TRBJ2-5, with D unresolved. Germline CDR1 and CDR2: SEHNR and FQNEAQ (reference sequence). The V gene lost 5 bases and the J gene lost 1 base, with 8 bases spanning the gap. CDR3 length equals 13 residues. The DNA of the CDR3 is TGTGCCAGCAGCCCCCGTGCCCAAGAGACCCAGTACTTC. Translated, it gives CASSPRAQETQYF.

The CDR3 DNA follows: TGTGCCAGCAGGGGGGGGAACACTGAAGCTTTCTTT. Its translation is CASRGGNTEAFF. The chain has TRBV25-1 and TRBJ1-1; D might be TRBD1 (5 bases). Germline V CDR1 and CDR2: MGHDK, SYGVNS. The CDR3 length is 12 residues. V gave up 6 bases and J gave up 1 base, with 6 bases separating them.